A selection of T cell receptor beta chains follows, all from one sample in a study of cytomegalovirus exposure and HLA in healthy donors. Assay used: immunoSEQ multiplex PCR; TCRdb lists only in-frame clones, some missing. The repertoire holds more than 150,000 clones, over 70% seen once, with around 3.2% in the top ten. The sample taken for sequencing was PBMCs. The receptors come from a woman aged 50 to 60 in good health and CMV-seropositive. Each CDR3 is given with its conserved first and last residue. Each record gives: clone size, D gene, J gene, V gene, CDR3 DNA, CDR3 protein. The D gene is left open where the match is weak. Size tells how often a clone was seen (once, few, many) or the class of an expanded clone, and some rows leave it out.

NA | NA | TRBJ2-1 | TRBV7-2 | TGTGCCAGCGGGGGGGGGCAGTTTGGCGAGCAGTTCTTC | CASGGGQFGEQFF
NA | TRBD2 | TRBJ2-3 | TRBV5-4 | TGTGCCAGCAGCCCTCCTAGCGGGGGGGCCACAGATACGCAGTATTTT | CASSPPSGGATDTQYF
NA | NA | TRBJ2-2 | TRBV2 | TGTGCCAGCAACCCCAGATTGAACACCGGGGAGCTGTTTTTT | CASNPRLNTGELFF
NA | NA | TRBJ2-6 | TRBV29-1 | TGCAGCGTTCCCCAGACAGGCAACTCTGGGGCCAACGGCCTGACTTTC | CSVPQTGNSGANGLTF
NA | TRBD1 | TRBJ1-1 | TRBV19 | TGTGCCAGTAGTCCCCTCGGGACAGCGAACACTGAAGCTTTCTTT | CASSPLGTANTEAFF
few | TRBD1 | TRBJ1-1 | TRBV29-1 | TGCAGCGTATGGGACAGGGGCACTGAAGCTTTCTTT | CSVWDRGTEAFF
NA | TRBD1 | TRBJ1-1 | TRBV11-3 | TGTGCCAGCAGCGACAGGGGGGGCACTGAAGCTTTCTTT | CASSDRGGTEAFF
NA | NA | TRBJ2-1 | TRBV5-1 | TGCGCCAGCAGCTTGGGGGGGGAAACCTACAATGAGCAGTTCTTC | CASSLGGETYNEQFF
few | TRBD2 | TRBJ2-3 | TRBV9 | TGTGCCAGCAGCGTACTAGCGGGCCTCACAGATACGCAGTATTTT | CASSVLAGLTDTQYF
NA | TRBD2 | TRBJ2-5 | TRBV7-2 | TGTGCCAGCACGCGACTAGCGGGGGGTGAGACCCAGTACTTC | CASTRLAGGETQYF